Reported below is one T cell receptor beta chain. The participants were between roughly 18 and 89 years old and came from about two dozen US areas. Cohorts were based on clinical histories the participants reported. Within 2 weeks before study entry, exposed participants met a COVID-19 case. The CDR3 sequence is 16 residues long. Germline V CDR1 and CDR2: SGHTA, FQGNSA. Trimming left V 0 bases short and J 5 bases short, with 14 bases between. Assay used: immunoSEQ multiplex PCR; TCRdb lists only in-frame clones, some missing. The sample consists of 300,000 to 350,000 clones, around nine tenths of them appearing once. The sample comes from a study of blood T cell repertoires in COVID-19. The overall study: There were acute and convalescent COVID-19 samples, and they came from the United States, Italy and Spain.

This TCR was sampled from a woman in her 30s who had been exposed to COVID-19. This chain connects TRBV7-2 to TRBJ2-4; D is unclear. The sample consisted of PBMCs or T cells enriched from blood (not recorded which). The CDR3 DNA is TGTGCCAGCAGCTTAGCCCCATGGCGGAGTGAAAACATTCAGTACTTC. As protein: CASSLAPWRSENIQYF.